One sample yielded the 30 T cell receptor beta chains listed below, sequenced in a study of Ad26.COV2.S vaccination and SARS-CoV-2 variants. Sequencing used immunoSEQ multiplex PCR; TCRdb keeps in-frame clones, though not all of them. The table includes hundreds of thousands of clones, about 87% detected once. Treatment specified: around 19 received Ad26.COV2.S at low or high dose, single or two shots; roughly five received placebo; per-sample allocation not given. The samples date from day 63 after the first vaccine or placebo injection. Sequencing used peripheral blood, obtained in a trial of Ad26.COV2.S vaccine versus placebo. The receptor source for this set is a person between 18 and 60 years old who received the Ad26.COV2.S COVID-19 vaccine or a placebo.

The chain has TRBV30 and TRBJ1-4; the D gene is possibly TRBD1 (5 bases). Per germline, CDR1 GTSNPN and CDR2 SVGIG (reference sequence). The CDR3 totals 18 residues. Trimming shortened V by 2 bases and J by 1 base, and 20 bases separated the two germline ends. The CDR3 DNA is TGTGCCTGGAGTCCCCCATGGGGGGGAGAAGAAACTAATGAAAAACTGTTTTTT. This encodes CAWSPPWGGEETNEKLFF.

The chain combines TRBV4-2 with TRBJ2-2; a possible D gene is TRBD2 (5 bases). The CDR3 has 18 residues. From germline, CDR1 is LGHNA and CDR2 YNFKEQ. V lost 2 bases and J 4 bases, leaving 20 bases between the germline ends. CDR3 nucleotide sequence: TGTGCCAGCAGCCAAACTCCATTTTCCAGCGGCGGCACCGGGGAGCTGTTTTTT. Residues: CASSQTPFSSGGTGELFF.

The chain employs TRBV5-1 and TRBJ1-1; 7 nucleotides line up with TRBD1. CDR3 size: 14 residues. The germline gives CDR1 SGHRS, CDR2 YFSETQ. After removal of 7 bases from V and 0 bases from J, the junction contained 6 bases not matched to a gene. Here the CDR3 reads CASQLQGMNTEAFF. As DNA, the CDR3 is TGCGCCAGCCAACTACAGGGGATGAACACTGAAGCTTTCTTT.

CDR3 DNA: TGTGCCAGCAGCCATGATAGCACAGATACGCAGTATTTT. It encodes CASSHDSTDTQYF. V gene TRBV4-2 combines with J gene TRBJ2-3; no definite D call. Germline CDR1 reads LGHNA; CDR2 reads YNFKEQ. This CDR3 comprises 13 residues. The V and J ends lost 3 bases and 0 bases respectively, with 4 bases between them.

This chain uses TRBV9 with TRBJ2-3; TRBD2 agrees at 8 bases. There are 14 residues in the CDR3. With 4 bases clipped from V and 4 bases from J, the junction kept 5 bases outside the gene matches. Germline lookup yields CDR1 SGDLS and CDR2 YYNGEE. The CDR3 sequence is CASSPGGGPDTQYF. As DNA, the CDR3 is TGTGCCAGCAGCCCCGGGGGGGGCCCAGATACGCAGTATTTT.

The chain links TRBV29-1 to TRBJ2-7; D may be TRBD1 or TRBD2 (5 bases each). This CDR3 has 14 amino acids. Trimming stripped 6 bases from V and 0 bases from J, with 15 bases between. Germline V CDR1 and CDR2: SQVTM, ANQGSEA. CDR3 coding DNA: TGCAGCGTGTCCGGGACGTATCGCTCCTACGAGCAGTACTTC. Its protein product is CSVSGTYRSYEQYF.

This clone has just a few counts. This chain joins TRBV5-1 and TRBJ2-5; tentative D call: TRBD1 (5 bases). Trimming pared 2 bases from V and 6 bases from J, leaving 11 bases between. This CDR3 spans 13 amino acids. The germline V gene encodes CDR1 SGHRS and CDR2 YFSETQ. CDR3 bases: TGCGCCAGCAGCTTCCCAGGGATAAAGACCCAGTACTTC. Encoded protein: CASSFPGIKTQYF. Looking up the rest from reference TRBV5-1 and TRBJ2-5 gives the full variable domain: KAGVTQTPRYLIKTRGQQVTLSCSPISGHRSVSWYQQTPGQGLQFLFEYFSETQRNKGNFPGRFSGRQFSNSRSEMNVSTLELGDSALYLCASSFPGIKTQYFGPGTRLLVL.

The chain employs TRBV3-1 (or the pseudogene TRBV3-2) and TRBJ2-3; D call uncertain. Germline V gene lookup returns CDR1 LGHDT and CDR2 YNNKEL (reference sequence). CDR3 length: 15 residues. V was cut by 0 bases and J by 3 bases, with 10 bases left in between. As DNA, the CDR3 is TGTGCCAGCAGCCAAGATCCCGGGCGAACAGATACGCAGTATTTT. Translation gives CASSQDPGRTDTQYF.

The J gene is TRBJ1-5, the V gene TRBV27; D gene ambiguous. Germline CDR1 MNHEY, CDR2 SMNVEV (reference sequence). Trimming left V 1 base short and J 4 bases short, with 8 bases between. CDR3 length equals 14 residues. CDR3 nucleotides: TGTGCCAGCAGTTTATATCGGCTTAATCAGCCCCAGCATTTT. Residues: CASSLYRLNQPQHF.

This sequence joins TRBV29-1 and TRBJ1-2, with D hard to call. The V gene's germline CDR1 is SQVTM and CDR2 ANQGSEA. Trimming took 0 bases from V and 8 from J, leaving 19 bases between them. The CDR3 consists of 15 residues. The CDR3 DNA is TGCAGCGTTGAAGATCCTGGACCTCTGCCGACCGGCTACACCTTC. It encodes CSVEDPGPLPTGYTF.

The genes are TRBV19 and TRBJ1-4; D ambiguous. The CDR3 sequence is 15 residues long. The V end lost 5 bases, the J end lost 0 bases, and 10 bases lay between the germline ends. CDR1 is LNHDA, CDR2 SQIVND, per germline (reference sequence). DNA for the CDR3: TGTGCCAGTAGTTTCGCACGGCCAACTAATGAAAAACTGTTTTTT. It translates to CASSFARPTNEKLFF.

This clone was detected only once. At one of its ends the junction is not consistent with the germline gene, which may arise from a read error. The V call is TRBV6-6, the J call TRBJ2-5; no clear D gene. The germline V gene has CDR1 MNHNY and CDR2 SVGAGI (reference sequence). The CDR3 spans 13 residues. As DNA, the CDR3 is TGTGCCTCTAGAAATCCGAGGACCCCTCAAGGCAACTTC. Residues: CASRNPRTPQGNF.

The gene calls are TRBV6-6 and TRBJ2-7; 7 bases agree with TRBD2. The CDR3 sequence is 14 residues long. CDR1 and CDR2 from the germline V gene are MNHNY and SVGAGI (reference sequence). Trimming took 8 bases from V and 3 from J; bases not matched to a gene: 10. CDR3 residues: CASYPAGTNYEQYF. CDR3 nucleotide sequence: TGTGCCAGCTATCCTGCGGGGACTAACTACGAGCAGTACTTC.

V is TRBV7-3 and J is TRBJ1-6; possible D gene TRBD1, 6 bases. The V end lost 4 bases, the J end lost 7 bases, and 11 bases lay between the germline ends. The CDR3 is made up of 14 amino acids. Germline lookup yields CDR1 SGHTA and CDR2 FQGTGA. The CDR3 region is CASSSRTENSPLHF. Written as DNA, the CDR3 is TGTGCCAGCAGCTCCCGGACAGAGAATTCACCCCTCCACTTT.

The CDR3, as DNA: TGTGCCAGTAGACCCGTGGGGGCCCTCTCTGGAAACACCATATATTTT. This codes for CASRPVGALSGNTIYF. The rearrangement uses TRBV19 and TRBJ1-3; tentative D call: TRBD1 (6 bases). This CDR3 spans 16 amino acids. From germline, CDR1 is LNHDA and CDR2 SQIVND (reference sequence). V lost 6 bases to trimming and J lost 0 bases, with 15 bases between them.

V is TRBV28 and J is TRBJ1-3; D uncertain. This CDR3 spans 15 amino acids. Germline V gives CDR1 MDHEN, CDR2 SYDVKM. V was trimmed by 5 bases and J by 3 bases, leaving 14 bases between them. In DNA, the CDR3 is TGTGCCAGCAGTCCTGCCCTGGGGAATGGAAACACCATATATTTT. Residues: CASSPALGNGNTIYF.

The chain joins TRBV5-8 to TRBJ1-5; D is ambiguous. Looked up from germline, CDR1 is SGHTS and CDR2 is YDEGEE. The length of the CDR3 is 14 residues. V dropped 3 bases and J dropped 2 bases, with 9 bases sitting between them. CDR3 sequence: CASSSKSGNQPQHF. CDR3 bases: TGTGCCAGCAGCTCTAAAAGTGGCAATCAGCCCCAGCATTTT.

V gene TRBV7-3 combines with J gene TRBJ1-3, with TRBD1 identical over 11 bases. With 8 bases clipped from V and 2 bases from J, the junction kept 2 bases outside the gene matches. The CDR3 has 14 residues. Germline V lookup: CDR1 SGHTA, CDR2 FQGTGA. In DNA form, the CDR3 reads TGTGCCAGCGGACAGGGGGCGGCTGGAAACACCATATATTTT. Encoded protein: CASGQGAAGNTIYF. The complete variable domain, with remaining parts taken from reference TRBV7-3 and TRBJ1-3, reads GAGVSQTPSNKVTEKGKYVELRCDPISGHTALYWYRQSLGQGPEFLIYFQGTGAADDSGLPNDRFFAVRPEGSVSTLKIQRTERGDSAVYLCASGQGAAGNTIYFGEGSWLTVV.

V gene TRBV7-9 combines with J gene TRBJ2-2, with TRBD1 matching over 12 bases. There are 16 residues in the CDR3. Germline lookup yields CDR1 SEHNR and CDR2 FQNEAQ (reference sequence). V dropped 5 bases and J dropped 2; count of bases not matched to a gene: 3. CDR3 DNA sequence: TGTGCCAGCAGCCTAGGGACAGGGGGCAACACCGGGGAGCTGTTTTTT. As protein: CASSLGTGGNTGELFF.

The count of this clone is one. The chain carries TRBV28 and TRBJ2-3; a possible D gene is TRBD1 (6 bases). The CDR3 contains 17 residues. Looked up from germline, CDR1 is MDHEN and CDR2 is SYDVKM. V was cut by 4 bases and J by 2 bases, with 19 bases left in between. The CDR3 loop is CASSSTLGDIYTDTQYF. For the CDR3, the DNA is TGTGCCAGCAGTTCCACGCTGGGGGACATATACACAGATACGCAGTATTTT.

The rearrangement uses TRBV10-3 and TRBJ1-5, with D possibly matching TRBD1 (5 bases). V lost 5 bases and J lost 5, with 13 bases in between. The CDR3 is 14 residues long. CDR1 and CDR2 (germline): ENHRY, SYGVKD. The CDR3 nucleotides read TGTGCCATCAGTTGGGGAGGGGCGGATCAGCCCCAGCATTTT. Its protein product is CAISWGGADQPQHF.

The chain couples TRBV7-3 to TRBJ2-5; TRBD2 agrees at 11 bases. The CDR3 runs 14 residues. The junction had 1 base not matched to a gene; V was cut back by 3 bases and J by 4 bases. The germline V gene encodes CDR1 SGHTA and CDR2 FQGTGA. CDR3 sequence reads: CASSFGLAGETQYF. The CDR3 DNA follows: TGTGCCAGCAGCTTTGGACTAGCGGGAGAGACCCAGTACTTC. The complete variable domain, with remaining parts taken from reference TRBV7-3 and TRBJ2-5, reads GAGVSQTPSNKVTEKGKYVELRCDPISGHTALYWYRQSLGQGPEFLIYFQGTGAADDSGLPNDRFFAVRPEGSVSTLKIQRTERGDSAVYLCASSFGLAGETQYFGPGTRLLVL.

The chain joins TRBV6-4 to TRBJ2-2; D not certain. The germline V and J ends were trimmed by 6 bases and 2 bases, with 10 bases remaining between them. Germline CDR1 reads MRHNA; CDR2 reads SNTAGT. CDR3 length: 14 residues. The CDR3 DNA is TGTGCCAGCAGCAAGGCGGAAAACACCGGGGAGCTGTTTTTT. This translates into CASSKAENTGELFF.

The CDR3: CASSYLAGGSLQETQYF. Written as DNA, the CDR3 is TGTGCCAGCAGTTACTTAGCGGGTGGGTCTCTACAAGAGACCCAGTACTTC. The chain uses TRBV7-2 and TRBJ2-5; 7 bases match TRBD2. V shed 6 bases, J shed 2 bases, and the junction held 15 bases outside the gene matches. CDR1 is SGHTA and CDR2 is FQGNSA in the germline V gene. This CDR3 has 17 amino acids.

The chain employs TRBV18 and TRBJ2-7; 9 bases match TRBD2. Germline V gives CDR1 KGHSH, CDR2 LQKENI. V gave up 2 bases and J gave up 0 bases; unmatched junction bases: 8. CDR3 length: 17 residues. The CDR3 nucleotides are TGTGCCAGCTCACCAGCGGTGACTAGCGGAACCTCCTACGAGCAGTACTTC. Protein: CASSPAVTSGTSYEQYF. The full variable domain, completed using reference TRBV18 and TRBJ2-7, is NAGVMQNPRHLVRRRGQEARLRCSPMKGHSHVYWYRQLPEEGLKFMVYLQKENIIDESGMPKERFSAEFPKEGPSILRIQQVVRGDSAAYFCASSPAVTSGTSYEQYFGPGTRLTVT.

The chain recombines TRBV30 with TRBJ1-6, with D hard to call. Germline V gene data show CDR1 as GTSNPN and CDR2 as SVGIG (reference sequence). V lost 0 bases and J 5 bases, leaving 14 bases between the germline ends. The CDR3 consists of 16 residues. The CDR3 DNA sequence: TGTGCCTGGAGTGTACGGACGGCGGGTAATAATTCACCCCTCCACTTT. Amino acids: CAWSVRTAGNNSPLHF.

The CDR3 nucleotides are TGTGCCATCAGGAGATTTTCCTACAATGAGCAGTTCTTC. It translates to CAIRRFSYNEQFF. This chain connects TRBV10-3 to TRBJ2-1, with D uncertain. Germline assignment: CDR1 ENHRY and CDR2 SYGVKD. V lost 6 bases and J 1 base, leaving 7 bases between the germline ends. This CDR3 spans 13 amino acids.

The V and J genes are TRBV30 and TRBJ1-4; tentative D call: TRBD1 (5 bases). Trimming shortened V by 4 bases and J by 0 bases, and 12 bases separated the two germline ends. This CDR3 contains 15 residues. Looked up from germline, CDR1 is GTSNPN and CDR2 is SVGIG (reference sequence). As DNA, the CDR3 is TGTGCCTGGAACACCGGGACTGCAACTAATGAAAAACTGTTTTTT. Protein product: CAWNTGTATNEKLFF.

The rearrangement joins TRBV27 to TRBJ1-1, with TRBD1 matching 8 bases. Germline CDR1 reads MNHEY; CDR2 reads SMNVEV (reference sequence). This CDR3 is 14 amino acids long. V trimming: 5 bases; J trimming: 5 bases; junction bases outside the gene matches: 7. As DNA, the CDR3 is TGTGCCAGCAGTCCGCGGACAGGGCGTACTGAAGCTTTCTTT. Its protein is CASSPRTGRTEAFF.

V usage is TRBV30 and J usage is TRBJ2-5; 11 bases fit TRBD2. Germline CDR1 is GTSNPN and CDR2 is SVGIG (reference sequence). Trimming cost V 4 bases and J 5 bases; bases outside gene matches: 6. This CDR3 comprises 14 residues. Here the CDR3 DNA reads TGTGCCTGGAATAGCGGGGGGGCCAGGGAGACCCAGTACTTC. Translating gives CAWNSGGARETQYF.